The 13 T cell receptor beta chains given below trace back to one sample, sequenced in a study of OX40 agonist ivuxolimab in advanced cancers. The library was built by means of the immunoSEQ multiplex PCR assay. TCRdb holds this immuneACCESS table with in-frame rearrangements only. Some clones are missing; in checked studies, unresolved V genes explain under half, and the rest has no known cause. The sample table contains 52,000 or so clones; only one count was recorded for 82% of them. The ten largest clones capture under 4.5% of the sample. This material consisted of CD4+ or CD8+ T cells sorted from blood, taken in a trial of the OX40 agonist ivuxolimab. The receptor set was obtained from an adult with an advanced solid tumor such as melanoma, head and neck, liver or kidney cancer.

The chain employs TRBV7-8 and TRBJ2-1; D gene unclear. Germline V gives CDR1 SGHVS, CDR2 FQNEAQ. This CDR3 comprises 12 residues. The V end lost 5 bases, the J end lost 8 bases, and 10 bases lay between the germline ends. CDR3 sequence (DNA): TGTGCCAGCAGCCCGAATCTCCATGAGCAGTTCTTC. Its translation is CASSPNLHEQFF.

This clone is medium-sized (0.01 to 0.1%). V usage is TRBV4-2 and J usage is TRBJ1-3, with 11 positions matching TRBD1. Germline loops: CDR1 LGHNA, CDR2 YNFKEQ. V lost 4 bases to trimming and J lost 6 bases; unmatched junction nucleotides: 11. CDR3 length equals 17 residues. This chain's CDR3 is CASSPRLGQGGLNTIYF. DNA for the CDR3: TGTGCCAGCAGCCCGCGTTTGGGACAGGGGGGCCTAAACACCATATATTTT.

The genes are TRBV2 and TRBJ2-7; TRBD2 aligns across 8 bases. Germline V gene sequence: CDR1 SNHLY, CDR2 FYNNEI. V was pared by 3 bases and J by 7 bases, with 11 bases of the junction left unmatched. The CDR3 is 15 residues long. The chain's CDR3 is CASSEGSSGGREQYF. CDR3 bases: TGTGCCAGCAGTGAGGGCTCGTCGGGAGGGAGGGAGCAGTACTTC.

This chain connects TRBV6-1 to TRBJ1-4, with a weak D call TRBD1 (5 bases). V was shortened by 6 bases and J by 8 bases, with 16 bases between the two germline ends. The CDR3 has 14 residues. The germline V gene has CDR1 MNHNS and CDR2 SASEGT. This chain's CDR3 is CASRWDGDGEKLFF. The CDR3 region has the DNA TGTGCCAGCAGGTGGGACGGCGACGGGGAAAAACTGTTTTTT.

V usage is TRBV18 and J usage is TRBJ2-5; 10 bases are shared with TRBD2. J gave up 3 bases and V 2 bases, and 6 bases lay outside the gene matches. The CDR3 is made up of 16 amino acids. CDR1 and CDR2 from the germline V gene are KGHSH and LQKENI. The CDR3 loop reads CASSPERGGWEETQYF. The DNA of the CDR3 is TGTGCCAGCTCACCAGAGCGGGGGGGCTGGGAAGAGACCCAGTACTTC.

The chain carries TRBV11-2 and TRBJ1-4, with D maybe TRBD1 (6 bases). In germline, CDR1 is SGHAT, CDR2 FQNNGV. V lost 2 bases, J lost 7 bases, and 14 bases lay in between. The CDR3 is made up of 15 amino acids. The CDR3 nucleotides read TGTGCCAGCAGCTTATCTAACAGGGCGTTTGAAAAACTGTTTTTT. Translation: CASSLSNRAFEKLFF.

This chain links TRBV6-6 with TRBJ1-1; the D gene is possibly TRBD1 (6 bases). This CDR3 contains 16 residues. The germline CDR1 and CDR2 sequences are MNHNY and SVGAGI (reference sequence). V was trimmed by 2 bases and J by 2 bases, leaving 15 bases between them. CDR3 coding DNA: TGTGCCAGCAGTTACACTCCCGGGACACCCAACACTGAAGCTTTCTTT. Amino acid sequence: CASSYTPGTPNTEAFF.

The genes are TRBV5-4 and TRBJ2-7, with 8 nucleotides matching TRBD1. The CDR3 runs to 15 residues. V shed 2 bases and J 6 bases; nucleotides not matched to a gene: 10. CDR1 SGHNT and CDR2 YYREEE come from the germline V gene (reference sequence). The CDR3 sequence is CASSFRGTGSSEQYF. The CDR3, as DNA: TGTGCCAGCAGCTTTCGCGGGACAGGATCGTCCGAGCAGTACTTC. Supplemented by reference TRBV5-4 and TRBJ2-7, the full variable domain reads ETGVTQSPTHLIKTRGQQVTLRCSSQSGHNTVSWYQQALGQGPQFIFQYYREEENGRGNFPPRFSGLQFPNYSSELNVNALELDDSALYLCASSFRGTGSSEQYFGPGTRLTVT.

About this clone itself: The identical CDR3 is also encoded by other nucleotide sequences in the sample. The CDR3 DNA sequence: TGTGCCTGGAGTGCCTACTCTAGCGGGAGGGCCGGAGAGCAGTACTTC. This encodes CAWSAYSSGRAGEQYF. The chain couples TRBV30 to TRBJ2-7; 12 nucleotides match TRBD2. Germline loops: CDR1 GTSNPN, CDR2 SVGIG (reference sequence). The CDR3 covers 16 residues. V shed 1 base and J 7 bases; nucleotides not matched to a gene: 11.

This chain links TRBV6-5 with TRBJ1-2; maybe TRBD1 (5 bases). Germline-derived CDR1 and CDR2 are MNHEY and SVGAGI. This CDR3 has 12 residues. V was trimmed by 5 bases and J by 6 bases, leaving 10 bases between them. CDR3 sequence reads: CASSLMGHGYTF. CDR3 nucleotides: TGTGCCAGCAGTCTTATGGGGCATGGCTACACCTTC.

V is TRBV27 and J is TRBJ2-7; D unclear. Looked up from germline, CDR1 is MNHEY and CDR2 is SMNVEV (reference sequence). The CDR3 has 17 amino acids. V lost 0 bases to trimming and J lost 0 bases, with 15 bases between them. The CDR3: CASSLSGRVSRSYEQYF. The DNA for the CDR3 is TGTGCCAGCAGTTTATCAGGAAGGGTCTCTCGCTCCTACGAGCAGTACTTC.

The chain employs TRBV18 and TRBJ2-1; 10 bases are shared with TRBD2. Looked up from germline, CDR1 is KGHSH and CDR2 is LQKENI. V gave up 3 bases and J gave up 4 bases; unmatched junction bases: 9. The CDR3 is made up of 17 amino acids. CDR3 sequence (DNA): TGTGCCAGCTCACCCCAGAGTAGCGGGGGGACATACAATGAGCAGTTCTTC. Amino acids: CASSPQSSGGTYNEQFF.

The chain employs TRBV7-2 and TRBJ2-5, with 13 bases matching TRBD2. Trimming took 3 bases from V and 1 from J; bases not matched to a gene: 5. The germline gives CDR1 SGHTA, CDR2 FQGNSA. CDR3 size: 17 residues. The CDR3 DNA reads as TGTGCCAGCAGCTTGACTAGCGGGGGGCTAGTCCAAGAGACCCAGTACTTC. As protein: CASSLTSGGLVQETQYF.